These 20 T cell receptor beta chains were all obtained from the same sample, sequenced in a study of T cell changes during pregnancy in multiple sclerosis. Sequencing was performed with immunoSEQ multiplex PCR; in TCRdb, only in-frame clones are kept and a portion is missing. The sample has tens of thousands of clones; nearly 95% are singletons. Sequenced material: peripheral blood, taken after pregnancy. These receptors originate from a female donor with multiple sclerosis, enrolled in a pregnancy study.

The chain has TRBV21-1 and TRBJ1-1; the tabulated D call, TRBD1, remains unverified against the DNA. TRBV21-1 is termed a pseudogene. This CDR3 has 18 residues. The CDR3 nucleotides read TGTGCCAGCAGCAAAAGTAAATTCGGACAGCCCAAGGACACTGAAGCTTTCTTT. Protein product: CASSKSKFGQPKDTEAFF.

V is TRBV5-1 and J is TRBJ2-3, with TRBD1 matching 8 bases. The germline gives CDR1 SGHRS, CDR2 YFSETQ. J gave up 4 bases and V 2 bases, and 12 bases lay outside the gene matches. This CDR3 contains 17 residues. The CDR3 nucleotides read TGCGCCAGCAGCTTAAAGCCGCGGACAGGGAGCCCAGATACGCAGTATTTT. It is translated as CASSLKPRTGSPDTQYF.

The CDR3, as DNA: TGTGCCAGCATAACCGGGACGGCGGGGGAAAAACTGTTTTTT. It encodes CASITGTAGEKLFF. The chain joins TRBV28 to TRBJ1-4; D perhaps matches TRBD1 (5 bases). The CDR3 runs 14 residues. Germline CDR1 is MDHEN and CDR2 is SYDVKM. V gave up 7 bases and J gave up 8 bases, with 17 bases separating them.

The chain carries TRBV14 and TRBJ1-1, with 7 bases identical to TRBD1. The CDR3 totals 12 residues. Germline loops: CDR1 SGHDN, CDR2 FVKESK. The ends lost 4 bases at V and 11 bases at J; junction bases unmatched: 7. The CDR3 DNA is TGTGCCAGCAGCCTGACAGGGCCAGGGGCTTTCTTT. This translates into CASSLTGPGAFF. The variable domain in full, completed from reference TRBV14 and TRBJ1-1, reads EAGVTQFPSHSVIEKGQTVTLRCDPISGHDNLYWYRRVMGKEIKFLLHFVKESKQDESGMPNNRFLAERTGGTYSTLKVQPAELEDSGVYFCASSLTGPGAFFGQGTRLTVV.

The rearrangement joins TRBV7-3 to TRBJ1-6; 8 bases fit TRBD1. Germline loops: CDR1 SGHTA, CDR2 FQGTGA. CDR3 length: 16 amino acids. V dropped 5 bases and J dropped 7; count of bases not matched to a gene: 10. The CDR3 DNA sequence: TGTGCCAGCAGCCCGACAGGGGCTAAATGGAATTCACCCCTCCACTTT. This sequence encodes CASSPTGAKWNSPLHF.

The genes are TRBV7-6 and TRBJ2-7; 8 nucleotides align to TRBD2. Germline V gives CDR1 SGHVS, CDR2 FNYEAQ. The CDR3 contains 16 residues. The V gene end was trimmed by 1 base and the J gene end by 3 bases; junction bases not matched to a gene: 8. CDR3 loop: CASSLVGTGGNYEQYF. In nucleotides, the CDR3 is TGTGCCAGCAGCTTAGTTGGGACGGGGGGGAACTACGAGCAGTACTTC.

The chain combines TRBV4-2 with TRBJ1-1; TRBD1 might be the D (5 bases). Germline loops: CDR1 LGHNA, CDR2 YNFKEQ. The V gene lost 0 bases and the J gene lost 4 bases, with 12 bases spanning the gap. This CDR3 is 15 amino acids long. CDR3 sequence: CASSQDPGGRTEAFF. The CDR3, as DNA: TGTGCCAGCAGCCAAGATCCCGGGGGACGCACTGAAGCTTTCTTT.

CDR3 nucleotide sequence: TGTGCTAGTGGGCCGGGACAGGGGGCTTTAAGCTCCTACGAGCAGTACTTC. It specifies CASGPGQGALSSYEQYF. The gene calls are TRBV12-5 and TRBJ2-7, with 12 positions matching TRBD1. The J segment lost 0 bases and the V segment lost 6 bases, leaving 9 bases of the junction unmatched. The CDR3 loop spans 17 amino acids. Germline V lookup: CDR1 LGHNT, CDR2 FRNRAP.

This rearrangement joins TRBV5-1 to TRBJ2-3; TRBD2 agrees at 12 bases. With 3 bases clipped from V and 1 base from J, the junction kept 3 bases outside the gene matches. Germline CDR1 reads SGHRS; CDR2 reads YFSETQ. The CDR3 covers 16 residues. The CDR3 is CASSSRTSGGTDTQYF. CDR3 DNA sequence: TGCGCCAGCAGCTCCAGGACTAGCGGGGGCACAGATACGCAGTATTTT.

Only a few counts were recorded for this clone. The chain uses TRBV4-3 and TRBJ2-3, with TRBD2 matching over 8 bases. After removal of 0 bases from V and 3 bases from J, the junction contained 5 bases not matched to a gene. The CDR3 sequence is 16 residues long. Per the germline V gene, CDR1 is LGHNA and CDR2 is YSLEER. For the CDR3, the DNA is TGCGCCAGCAGCCAAGATTACGGGGGGGCAACAGATACGCAGTATTTT. Its translation is CASSQDYGGATDTQYF.

The V call is TRBV10-3, the J call TRBJ2-7; 13 bases agree with TRBD2. With 2 bases clipped from V and 2 bases from J, the junction kept 3 bases outside the gene matches. CDR3 length: 16 residues. Germline loops: CDR1 ENHRY, CDR2 SYGVKD. CDR3 protein: CAISEPGLAGAYEQYF. DNA for the CDR3: TGTGCCATCAGTGAGCCCGGACTAGCGGGGGCCTACGAGCAGTACTTC.

The chain uses TRBV5-4 and TRBJ2-2; D might be TRBD1 (5 bases). The CDR3 spans 17 residues. The germline V gene has CDR1 SGHNT and CDR2 YYREEE (reference sequence). The V end lost 0 bases, the J end lost 2 bases, and 14 bases lay between the germline ends. The DNA of the CDR3 is TGTGCCAGCAGCTTGGACCGGAGACGGACAAACACCGGGGAGCTGTTTTTT. This translates into CASSLDRRRTNTGELFF.

The chain couples TRBV9 to TRBJ2-5; 7 nucleotides line up with TRBD1. Germline V lookup: CDR1 SGDLS, CDR2 YYNGEE. The CDR3 runs 14 residues. The V gene end was trimmed by 4 bases and the J gene end by 2 bases; junction bases not matched to a gene: 5. The CDR3 spells CASSISDRQETQYF. The CDR3 DNA is TGTGCCAGCAGCATCTCGGACAGGCAAGAGACCCAGTACTTC.

The chain joins TRBV4-1 to TRBJ2-5; TRBD1 might be the D (6 bases). The CDR3 covers 16 residues. V dropped 4 bases and J dropped 1 base, with 16 bases sitting between them. The germline V gene encodes CDR1 MGHRA and CDR2 YSYEKL. This CDR3 reads CASSLVTGTFQETQYF. In DNA form, the CDR3 reads TGCGCCAGCAGCCTGGTAACAGGGACCTTCCAAGAGACCCAGTACTTC.

The chain uses TRBV7-9 and TRBJ2-3, with a possible D match to TRBD2 (5 bases). Trimming took off 4 bases at V and 9 bases at J, with 14 bases between the two ends. The length of the CDR3 is 13 residues. Germline values: CDR1 SEHNR, CDR2 FQNEAQ (reference sequence). CDR3 region: CASSYTDPGTQYF. The CDR3 region has the DNA TGTGCCAGCAGCTATACGGACCCGGGGACGCAGTATTTT.

The chain joins TRBV29-1 to TRBJ2-3; D unclear. V was trimmed by 7 bases and J by 6 bases, leaving 11 bases between them. CDR1 and CDR2 (germline): SQVTM, ANQGSEA. This CDR3 spans 11 amino acids. CDR3 region: CSGAHPDTQYF. CDR3 bases: TGCAGCGGGGCCCATCCCGATACGCAGTATTTT.

The genes are TRBV10-3 and TRBJ2-2; 8 bases align to TRBD1. The CDR3 length is 14 residues. Germline CDR1 reads ENHRY; CDR2 reads SYGVKD. The V segment lost 8 bases and the J segment 7 bases; nucleotides outside the gene matches: 9. DNA for the CDR3: TGTGCCATCGGCGGACAGGGAGAGGGCGGGGAGCTGTTTTTT. Translating it yields CAIGGQGEGGELFF.

This chain connects TRBV7-9 to TRBJ1-5; the match to TRBD1 covers 7 bases. In germline, CDR1 is SEHNR, CDR2 FQNEAQ (reference sequence). The CDR3 has 13 residues. The junction had 5 bases not matched to a gene; V was cut back by 5 bases and J by 7 bases. CDR3 in DNA: TGTGCCAGCAGCGCAACAGGGGACCAGCCCCAGCATTTT. Protein product: CASSATGDQPQHF.

The V gene is TRBV7-9, the J gene TRBJ2-1; D might be TRBD2 (5 bases). The CDR3 sequence is 16 residues long. The V end lost 6 bases, the J end lost 0 bases, and 15 bases lay between the germline ends. CDR1 SEHNR and CDR2 FQNEAQ come from the germline V gene (reference sequence). The CDR3 DNA reads TGTGCCAGCAGGGACCTACGAGGGAGCTCCTACAATGAGCAGTTCTTC. Its translation: CASRDLRGSSYNEQFF.

This rearrangement joins TRBV2 to TRBJ2-5, with TRBD2 matching over 8 bases. Germline CDR1 is SNHLY and CDR2 is FYNNEI. With 0 bases clipped from V and 2 bases from J, the junction kept 11 bases outside the gene matches. The CDR3 is made up of 18 amino acids. The CDR3 nucleotides are TGTGCCAGCAGTGAAGCGATAAGTGGCGGGGGGAGTCAAGAGACCCAGTACTTC. This translates into CASSEAISGGGSQETQYF. Together with reference TRBV2 and TRBJ2-5, the CDR3 gives the full variable domain: EPEVTQTPSHQVTQMGQEVILRCVPISNHLYFYWYRQILGQKVEFLVSFYNNEISEKSEIFDDQFSVERPDGSNFTLKIRSTKLEDSAMYFCASSEAISGGGSQETQYFGPGTRLLVL.